A single sample is the source of the 21 T cell receptor beta chains below, sequenced in a study of cytomegalovirus exposure and HLA in healthy donors. The PCR made use of 60 Vbeta and 13 Jbeta primers. Profiling relied on immunoSEQ multiplex PCR, and the TCRdb table lists in-frame clones only, not all of them. The profile shows roughly 150,000 clones, roughly 81% of them singletons. The sample taken for sequencing was PBMCs. The receptors were gathered from a woman aged 18-30 years in good health and CMV-seronegative.

This chain uses TRBV15 with TRBJ2-1; TRBD1 might be the D (6 bases). Germline V lookup: CDR1 LNHNV, CDR2 YYDKDF (reference sequence). The CDR3 is 17 residues long. Trimming took off 1 base at V and 8 bases at J, with 21 bases between the two ends. CDR3: CATSRGGSAGALDEQFF. CDR3 nucleotide sequence: TGTGCCACCAGCAGAGGGGGTTCGGCAGGGGCTTTGGATGAGCAGTTCTTC.

The rearrangement links TRBV10-3 to TRBJ2-7, with TRBD1 as a possible D gene (6 bases). CDR1 and CDR2 (germline): ENHRY, SYGVKD. The CDR3 totals 12 residues. With 7 bases removed from V and 2 bases from J, the gap between germline ends came to 9 bases. The CDR3 sequence is CAIMDSAYEQYF. The CDR3 coding sequence is TGTGCCATCATGGACAGTGCCTACGAGCAGTACTTC.

V usage is TRBV19 and J usage is TRBJ1-4; D is undetermined. CDR3 length equals 15 residues. Germline V lookup: CDR1 LNHDA, CDR2 SQIVND (reference sequence). V lost 3 bases, J lost 8 bases, and 16 bases lay in between. CDR3 loop: CASSIPSTRSEKLFF. CDR3 nucleotide sequence: TGTGCCAGTAGTATCCCTTCGACTCGGTCGGAAAAACTGTTTTTT.

This rearrangement joins TRBV14 to TRBJ1-2, with D maybe TRBD1 (5 bases). The CDR3 sequence is 16 residues long. The germline V gene has CDR1 SGHDN and CDR2 FVKESK. Trimming stripped 0 bases from V and 4 bases from J, with 15 bases between. CDR3 amino acids: CASSQDGAGPVYGYTF. The CDR3 DNA reads as TGTGCCAGCAGCCAAGACGGAGCGGGGCCTGTCTATGGCTACACCTTC.

The chain is built from TRBV5-6 and TRBJ2-7, with a weak D call TRBD2 (6 bases). CDR3 length: 15 residues. Germline CDR1 reads SGHDT; CDR2 reads YYEEEE. Trimming stripped 3 bases from V and 1 base from J, with 14 bases between. CDR3 in DNA: TGTGCCAGCAGCTCCCCGGGGGATGCTTCCTACGAGCAGTACTTC. Its protein product is CASSSPGDASYEQYF.

This clone was detected only once. The chain combines TRBV6-5 with TRBJ2-1, with 8 bases matching TRBD2. There are 14 residues in the CDR3. Trimming at V came to 6 bases and at J to 6 bases, leaving 7 bases not matched to a gene. CDR1 and CDR2 from the germline V gene are MNHEY and SVGAGI. The CDR3 region has the DNA TGTGCCAGCAGAAAATCGGGGGGGGGCAATGAGCAGTTCTTC. Its protein product is CASRKSGGGNEQFF.

V gene TRBV28 combines with J gene TRBJ2-5; 7 bases are a match to TRBD2. The CDR3 covers 12 residues. Germline V gene lookup returns CDR1 MDHEN and CDR2 SYDVKM. V lost 7 bases and J lost 5; bases outside the gene matches: 4. The DNA for the CDR3 is TGTGCCAGCACCGCGGGAGTGGAGACCCAGTACTTC. Translating it yields CASTAGVETQYF.

CDR3: CASSLDYGGTNTGELFF. In nucleotides, the CDR3 is TGTGCCAGCAGCTTAGATTATGGGGGGACGAACACCGGGGAGCTGTTTTTT. The chain employs TRBV11-3 and TRBJ2-2; D is perhaps TRBD2 (6 bases). Germline CDR1 reads SGHNT; CDR2 reads YENEEA. The CDR3 extends over 17 amino acids. Trimming took 0 bases from V and 0 from J, leaving 11 bases between them.

J is TRBJ2-2 and V is TRBV7-8, with D maybe TRBD2 (7 bases). The CDR3 is made up of 15 amino acids. Trimming stripped 4 bases from V and 4 bases from J, with 13 bases between. Germline-derived CDR1 and CDR2 are SGHVS and FQNEAQ. For the CDR3, the DNA is TGTGCCAGCAGCTGGGGAGGGGGGGGCACCGGGGAGCTGTTTTTT. It codes for CASSWGGGGTGELFF.

The V gene is TRBV29-1, the J gene TRBJ1-2; 7 nucleotides match TRBD1. In germline, CDR1 is SQVTM, CDR2 ANQGSEA. V gave up 3 bases and J gave up 6 bases; unmatched junction bases: 7. The CDR3 is 13 amino acids. DNA of the CDR3: TGCAGCGTTGATTCTGCAGGGGGTGATGGCTACACCTTC. Translation gives CSVDSAGGDGYTF.

The chain couples TRBV10-2 to TRBJ2-2; D possibly corresponds to TRBD1 (5 bases). This CDR3 spans 12 amino acids. V lost 7 bases to trimming and J lost 6 bases, with 9 bases between them. CDR1 WSHSY and CDR2 SAAADI come from the germline V gene. The CDR3 reads CASIRASGELFF. In nucleotides, the CDR3 is TGCGCCAGCATCAGGGCCTCCGGGGAGCTGTTTTTT.

V and J are TRBV28 and TRBJ1-5, with 7 bases aligning to TRBD1. From germline, CDR1 is MDHEN and CDR2 SYDVKM. V shed 4 bases and J 9 bases; nucleotides not matched to a gene: 15. CDR3 length: 16 amino acids. CDR3 in amino acids: CASSYYRGAPERPQHF. The CDR3 region has the DNA TGTGCCAGCAGTTACTACAGGGGTGCCCCAGAAAGGCCCCAGCATTTT.

This chain links TRBV6-5 with TRBJ2-1, with 7 nucleotides matching TRBD1. The germline gives CDR1 MNHEY, CDR2 SVGAGI. The CDR3 consists of 14 residues. J gave up 7 bases and V 6 bases, and 9 bases lay outside the gene matches. Here the CDR3 reads CASSQEGAGNEQFF. CDR3 coding DNA: TGTGCCAGCAGCCAAGAGGGGGCGGGTAATGAGCAGTTCTTC.

V and J are TRBV6-5 and TRBJ2-7, with D possibly being TRBD1 (7 bases). The CDR3 is made up of 14 amino acids. Trimming took 7 bases from V and 1 from J, leaving 14 bases between them. Germline loops: CDR1 MNHEY, CDR2 SVGAGI. The CDR3 coding sequence is TGTGCCAGCACCCCAGGGGGGAGATCCTACGAGCAGTACTTC. Protein product: CASTPGGRSYEQYF.

V and J are TRBV10-1 and TRBJ1-4; a weak D match, TRBD1 (6 bases). Between the trimmed V and J ends, which lost 9 bases and 3 bases, there was a span of 8 bases. CDR1 is WNHNN, CDR2 SYGVQD, per germline (reference sequence). CDR3 length equals 12 residues. The CDR3 DNA reads TGCGCCAGAAACAGGGCTAATGAAAAACTGTTTTTT. Residues: CARNRANEKLFF.

This sequence joins TRBV5-4 and TRBJ2-7; TRBD1 matches 7 bases. V was pared by 4 bases and J by 5 bases, with 9 bases of the junction left unmatched. This CDR3 has 14 amino acids. The V gene's germline CDR1 is SGHNT and CDR2 YYREEE (reference sequence). The CDR3 spells CASSPQGSENEQYF. CDR3 nucleotides: TGTGCCAGCAGCCCACAGGGGTCGGAGAACGAGCAGTACTTC.

The chain is built from TRBV28 and TRBJ2-7; D perhaps matches TRBD2 (5 bases). This CDR3 is built from 14 residues. V lost 5 bases to trimming and J lost 3 bases, with 14 bases between them. Germline V gene data show CDR1 as MDHEN and CDR2 as SYDVKM. The CDR3 here is CASSDSGKDYEQYF. CDR3 DNA: TGTGCCAGCAGTGACTCCGGGAAAGACTACGAGCAGTACTTC.

V and J are TRBV15 and TRBJ2-4; a possible D gene is TRBD2 (6 bases). The V end was cut by 5 bases, the J end by 3 bases, with 23 bases between. Germline loops: CDR1 LNHNV, CDR2 YYDKDF (reference sequence). The CDR3 is 18 amino acids. In DNA, the CDR3 is TGTGCCACCAGCCAGGCGGTGGGGCCATTCGGGAGCAAAAACATTCAGTACTTC. As protein: CATSQAVGPFGSKNIQYF. The variable domain in full, with the rest retrieved from reference TRBV15 and TRBJ2-4, is DAMVIQNPRYQVTQFGKPVTLSCSQTLNHNVMYWYQQKSSQAPKLLFHYYDKDFNNEADTPDNFQSRRPNTSFCFLDIRSPGLGDTAMYLCATSQAVGPFGSKNIQYFGAGTRLSVL.

The gene calls are TRBV5-1 and TRBJ1-3, with D perhaps TRBD1 (6 bases). The CDR3 is 14 amino acids. CDR1 is SGHRS and CDR2 is YFSETQ in the germline V gene. V was clipped by 4 bases and J by 9 bases, with 17 bases between them. CDR3 region: CASSPGTSRFTIYF. The CDR3 bases are TGCGCCAGCAGCCCCGGGACATCTCGCTTCACCATATATTTT.

The chain has TRBV29-1 and TRBJ2-1; TRBD1 matches 12 bases. CDR3 length: 13 amino acids. Trimming at V came to 6 bases and at J to 6 bases, leaving 3 bases not matched to a gene. The V gene's germline CDR1 is SQVTM and CDR2 ANQGSEA. The CDR3 coding sequence is TGCAGCGTCACGGGACAGGGGGCCAATGAGCAGTTCTTC. This gives the protein CSVTGQGANEQFF.

The V gene is TRBV7-9, the J gene TRBJ2-3, with D maybe TRBD2 (5 bases). The length of the CDR3 is 14 residues. Trimming stripped 5 bases from V and 1 base from J, with 10 bases between. Germline V gene data show CDR1 as SEHNR and CDR2 as FQNEAQ (reference sequence). CDR3 bases: TGTGCCAGCAGCCCGCGGGTCGGCACAGATACGCAGTATTTT. Residues: CASSPRVGTDTQYF.